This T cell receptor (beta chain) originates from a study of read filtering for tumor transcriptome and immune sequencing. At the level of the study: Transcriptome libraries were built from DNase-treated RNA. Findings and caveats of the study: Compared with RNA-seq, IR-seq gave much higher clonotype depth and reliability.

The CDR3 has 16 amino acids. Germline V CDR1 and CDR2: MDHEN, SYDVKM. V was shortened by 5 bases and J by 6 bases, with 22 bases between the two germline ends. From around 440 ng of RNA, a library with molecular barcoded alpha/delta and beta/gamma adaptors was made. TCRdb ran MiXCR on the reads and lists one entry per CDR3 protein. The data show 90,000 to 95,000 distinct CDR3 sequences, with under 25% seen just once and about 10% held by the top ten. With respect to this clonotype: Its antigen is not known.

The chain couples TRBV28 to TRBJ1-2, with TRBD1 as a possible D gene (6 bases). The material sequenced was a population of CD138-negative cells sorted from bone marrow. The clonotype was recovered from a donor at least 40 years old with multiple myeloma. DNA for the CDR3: TGTGCCAGCAGTAATAACCGACAGGTTTGGGTAGATGGCTACACCTTC. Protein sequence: CASSNNRQVWVDGYTF.